The 27 T cell receptor beta chains presented below share a single source sample, sequenced in a study of blood T cells in healthy people across ages. A second 7 to 11 cycle PCR used barcoded and J-beta primers. Each CDR3 protein gets one entry after TCRdb re-called the 5' RACE reads with MiXCR. The sample lists about 1.1 million distinct CDR3 sequences, roughly two fifths occurring once. What was sequenced was blood. The receptor set was obtained from a man between 18 and 35 years old in good health.

With respect to this clonotype: This sequence may be a read error, since a much larger clone differs from it by one base. The chain couples TRBV13 to TRBJ2-5; D gene ambiguous. The J call may be in error: the DNA end matches TRBJ2-1 better. Germline V gene sequence: CDR1 PRHDT, CDR2 FYEKMQ (reference sequence). This CDR3 region has 12 residues. DNA for the CDR3: TGTGCCAGCAGCTTAGAAATCGAGACCCAGTTCTTC. Amino acids: CASSLEIETQFF.

This clonotype occurred a few times. V is TRBV2 and J is TRBJ2-3, with 16 bases identical to TRBD2. Germline lookup yields CDR1 SNHLY and CDR2 FYNNEI. The length of the CDR3 is 16 residues. Trimming at V came to 10 bases and at J to 5 bases, leaving 9 bases not matched to a gene. CDR3 sequence (DNA): TGTGCCACCCGAGGTGGGACTAGCGGGGGGGTAGATACGCAGTATTTT. Its protein product is CATRGGTSGGVDTQYF.

This clonotype was detected a few times. This chain joins TRBV4-2 and TRBJ2-5; D possibly corresponds to TRBD2 (7 bases). Germline V gene sequence: CDR1 LGHNA, CDR2 YNFKEQ. V gave up 1 base and J gave up 4 bases, with 16 bases separating them. The CDR3 is 16 amino acids. In nucleotides, the CDR3 is TGTGCCAGCAGCCAAGCAAACGGGGGGCTAGGAGAGACCCAGTACTTC. Residues: CASSQANGGLGETQYF.

This clonotype occurred many times. The rearrangement joins TRBV7-2 to TRBJ1-4, with a weak D call TRBD1 (5 bases). Trimming stripped 2 bases from V and 0 bases from J, with 16 bases between. CDR1 is SGHTA, CDR2 FQGNSA, per germline. CDR3 size: 18 residues. This chain's CDR3 is CASSLKGPTLATNEKLFF. The CDR3 DNA reads TGTGCCAGCAGCTTAAAGGGACCCACCCTTGCAACTAATGAAAAACTGTTTTTT.

V is TRBV12-3 or TRBV12-4 and J is TRBJ1-2; 10 bases line up with TRBD1. The CDR3 runs 15 residues. V dropped 3 bases and J dropped 3; count of bases not matched to a gene: 4. CDR3 nucleotides: TGTGCCAGCAGTTTTTCGGGACAGGGGTACTATGGCTACACCTTC. Translating gives CASSFSGQGYYGYTF.

Written as DNA, the CDR3 is TGTGCCAGCAGCTTTCAACCAGAATATAATTCACCCCTCCACTTT. This gives the protein CASSFQPEYNSPLHF. The chain couples TRBV5-6 to TRBJ1-6; D ambiguous. V dropped 2 bases and J dropped 4 bases, with 10 bases sitting between them. The CDR3 has 15 residues. Germline loops: CDR1 SGHDT, CDR2 YYEEEE.

This clonotype has ten or more counts. This rearrangement joins TRBV3-1 to TRBJ2-3; D perhaps matches TRBD1 (5 bases). The CDR3 covers 19 residues. V shed 4 bases and J shed 0 bases, with 23 bases lying between them. CDR1 is LGHDT and CDR2 is YNNKEL in the germline V gene (reference sequence). Here the CDR3 DNA reads TGTGCCAGCAGCCGGGGATCGTTACAGGCGAAGTCTAGCACAGATACGCAGTATTTT. Translating gives CASSRGSLQAKSSTDTQYF.

The rearrangement links TRBV28 to TRBJ1-1; 9 bases map to TRBD1. The V gene's germline CDR1 is MDHEN and CDR2 SYDVKM. Unmatched junction bases numbered 2, after V lost 5 bases and J lost 4 bases. This CDR3 region has 13 residues. The CDR3 here is CASSAGQGTEAFF. The CDR3 DNA reads TGTGCCAGCAGTGCGGGACAGGGCACTGAAGCTTTCTTT. Variable domain in full (rest from reference TRBV28 and TRBJ1-1): DVKVTQSSRYLVKRTGEKVFLECVQDMDHENMFWYRQDPGLGLRLIYFSYDVKMKEKGDIPEGYSVSREKKERFSLILESASTNQTSMYLCASSAGQGTEAFFGQGTRLTVV.

V is TRBV7-9 and J is TRBJ1-2; D may be TRBD1 (5 bases). CDR3 length: 15 residues. Germline CDR1 SEHNR, CDR2 FQNEAQ (reference sequence). V was trimmed by 5 bases and J by 4 bases, leaving 17 bases between them. The CDR3 DNA is TGTGCCAGCAGCATCACAGGAACTGCTTTCTATGGCTACACCTTC. Its protein product is CASSITGTAFYGYTF.

In its sample, this clonotype was seen a few times. The chain joins TRBV4-3 to TRBJ1-2; 8 bases map to TRBD1. The CDR3 consists of 14 residues. Losses at the gene ends were 3 bases for V and 6 bases for J; bases not matched to a gene: 6. Germline V lookup: CDR1 LGHNA, CDR2 YSLEER. CDR3 DNA: TGCGCCAGCAGCCATATGGACAGGGCGAATGGCTACACCTTC. Amino acid sequence: CASSHMDRANGYTF.

The chain recombines TRBV4-3 with TRBJ2-7, with TRBD2 matching over 7 bases. Germline V gene data show CDR1 as LGHNA and CDR2 as YSLEER. This CDR3 has 16 residues. Unmatched junction bases numbered 10, after V lost 4 bases and J lost 1 base. The CDR3 sequence: CASSPPSSGESYEQYF. CDR3 in DNA: TGCGCCAGCAGCCCACCCAGCAGCGGGGAATCCTACGAGCAGTACTTC.

This clonotype came up once. The chain couples TRBV4-3 to TRBJ2-7; a possible D gene is TRBD1 (5 bases). The CDR3 has 15 amino acids. Between the trimmed V and J ends, which lost 0 bases and 2 bases, there was a span of 11 bases. Germline values: CDR1 LGHNA, CDR2 YSLEER. The CDR3 nucleotides read TGCGCCAGCAGCCAAGAACAGGTTGGGACCTACGAGCAGTACTTC. It yields the protein CASSQEQVGTYEQYF.

This chain joins TRBV7-2 and TRBJ1-4; 9 bases map to TRBD1. Germline lookup yields CDR1 SGHTA and CDR2 FQGNSA. Unmatched junction bases numbered 6, after V lost 5 bases and J lost 5 bases. The CDR3 runs 15 residues. CDR3 nucleotide sequence: TGTGCCAGCAGCGCCTCCGGGACAGGGAATGAAAAACTGTTTTTT. It is translated as CASSASGTGNEKLFF.

The V and J genes are TRBV6-1 and TRBJ2-3; D possibly corresponds to TRBD1 (5 bases). The CDR3 length is 15 residues. Germline-derived CDR1 and CDR2 are MNHNS and SASEGT. V lost 0 bases and J lost 2, with 9 bases in between. CDR3 sequence reads: CASSEAQGVTDTQYF. The CDR3 DNA is TGTGCCAGCAGTGAAGCGCAAGGGGTCACAGATACGCAGTATTTT.

This clonotype was counted a few times. The V and J genes are TRBV3-1 and TRBJ2-5; 7 positions agree with TRBD2. V gave up 5 bases and J gave up 3 bases; unmatched junction bases: 15. CDR1 is LGHDT and CDR2 is YNNKEL in the germline V gene (reference sequence). The CDR3 is 17 residues long. The chain's CDR3 is CASSTLTGTTRKETQYF. For the CDR3, the DNA is TGTGCCAGCAGCACTCTGACCGGGACTACCAGAAAAGAGACCCAGTACTTC.

This chain connects TRBV12-3 or TRBV12-4 to TRBJ2-3; perhaps TRBD1 as D (6 bases). Trimming removed 6 bases from V and 4 bases from J, with 17 bases in between. This CDR3 has 15 residues. CDR3 residues: CASSRTGTKSDTQYF. DNA of the CDR3: TGTGCCAGCAGCCGGACCGGGACAAAGTCAGATACGCAGTATTTT.

This clonotype showed up just a few times. The chain couples TRBV29-1 to TRBJ2-4; tentative D call: TRBD1 (6 bases). Germline V gives CDR1 SQVTM, CDR2 ANQGSEA. The CDR3 contains 13 residues. Trimming shortened V by 7 bases and J by 8 bases, and 18 bases separated the two germline ends. Written as DNA, the CDR3 is TGCAGCGCCACCGGGGAAGGGGGAGACATTCAGTACTTC. It codes for CSATGEGGDIQYF. The full variable domain, completed using reference TRBV29-1 and TRBJ2-4, is SAVISQKPSRDICQRGTSLTIQCQVDSQVTMMFWYRQQPGQSLTLIATANQGSEATYESGFVIDKFPISRPNLTFSTLTVSNMSPEDSSIYLCSATGEGGDIQYFGAGTRLSVL.

This clonotype appeared once. V is TRBV11-3 and J is TRBJ2-1, with D perhaps assigned TRBD1 or TRBD2 (6 bases each). The CDR3 has 14 amino acids. V was shortened by 5 bases and J by 4 bases, with 12 bases between the two germline ends. Germline V CDR1 and CDR2: SGHNT, YENEEA. Here the CDR3 DNA reads TGTGCCAGCAGCCGCGGGACACTATACAATGAGCAGTTCTTC. Its protein is CASSRGTLYNEQFF.

This clonotype has a handful of counts. The chain joins TRBV20-1 to TRBJ1-2; D is ambiguous. This CDR3 comprises 13 residues. Germline CDR1 DFQATT, CDR2 SNEGSKA (reference sequence). With 6 bases removed from V and 2 bases from J, the gap between germline ends came to 13 bases. Here the CDR3 reads CSAQYGGNYGYTF. The CDR3 bases are TGCAGTGCCCAATATGGCGGAAACTATGGCTACACCTTC.

V gene TRBV6-5 combines with J gene TRBJ1-6; a possible D gene is TRBD1 (5 bases). Looked up from germline, CDR1 is MNHEY and CDR2 is SVGAGI. V was shortened by 6 bases and J by 8 bases, with 20 bases between the two germline ends. The CDR3 sequence is 16 residues long. The CDR3 bases are TGTGCCAGCAGCCCCAGGATGGGGGAAGCTCATTCACCCCTCCACTTT. Translation gives CASSPRMGEAHSPLHF.

The chain couples TRBV29-1 to TRBJ2-1; 7 nucleotides align to TRBD1. The tail of the sequence fits TRBJ2-7 better, so the J call may be wrong. This CDR3 is 14 amino acids long. CDR1 and CDR2 (germline): SQVTM, ANQGSEA. The CDR3 reads CSVRTGTTLNEQYF. CDR3 in DNA: TGCAGCGTTCGGACAGGCACGACCCTCAATGAGCAGTACTTC.

Comment on this clonotype: A read error may explain this, as a much larger clone is one base away. This chain links TRBV4-1 with TRBJ2-3; no definite D call. This CDR3 is built from 14 residues. Trimming stripped 0 bases from V and 0 bases from J, with 4 bases between. Germline V gene lookup returns CDR1 MGHRA and CDR2 YSYEKL. The DNA for the CDR3 is TGCGCCAGCAGCCAAGAGCCTAGCACAGATACGCAGTATTTT. The encoded protein is CASSQEPSTDTQYF.

The rearrangement uses TRBV7-9 and TRBJ2-3, with D possibly being TRBD1 or TRBD2 (5 bases each). The V and J ends lost 6 bases and 3 bases respectively, with 19 bases between them. Germline CDR1 SEHNR, CDR2 FQNEAQ (reference sequence). CDR3 length: 16 amino acids. This CDR3 is CASRQMGTPGTDTQYF. The CDR3 coding sequence is TGTGCCAGCAGGCAAATGGGGACGCCGGGAACAGATACGCAGTATTTT.

The V call is TRBV12-3 or TRBV12-4, the J call TRBJ1-2, with 7 positions matching TRBD1. CDR3 length: 14 residues. J lost 0 bases, V lost 6 bases, and 4 bases had no gene match. The CDR3 loop is CASRGTVSNYGYTF. The CDR3 DNA sequence: TGTGCCAGCAGGGGGACAGTCTCTAACTATGGCTACACCTTC.

This clonotype occurred a few times. This chain connects TRBV6-5 to TRBJ2-7; 7 bases line up with TRBD1. Unmatched junction bases numbered 4, after V lost 0 bases and J lost 5 bases. There are 14 residues in the CDR3. The germline CDR1 and CDR2 sequences are MNHEY and SVGAGI. DNA of the CDR3: TGTGCCAGCAGTTACTCGACAGGGTTCAACGAGCAGTACTTC. It specifies CASSYSTGFNEQYF.

This clonotype occurred a few times. The chain carries TRBV4-1 and TRBJ2-3, with 11 bases aligning to TRBD2. Trimming cost V 1 base and J 2 bases; bases outside gene matches: 14. CDR1 and CDR2 (germline): MGHRA, YSYEKL. There are 20 residues in the CDR3. CDR3 sequence: CASSQGGAVGTSGSTDTQYF. CDR3 sequence (DNA): TGCGCCAGCAGCCAAGGTGGCGCCGTGGGGACTAGCGGTTCCACAGATACGCAGTATTTT.

This rearrangement joins TRBV20-1 to TRBJ2-1; TRBD1 or TRBD2 may be the D gene (5 bases each). The V end lost 4 bases, the J end lost 7 bases, and 17 bases lay between the germline ends. Germline V gives CDR1 DFQATT, CDR2 SNEGSKA (reference sequence). The CDR3 contains 14 residues. DNA of the CDR3: TGCAGTGCTAAGGCGTCGGGGCTTCGAAATGAGCAGTTCTTC. Translation: CSAKASGLRNEQFF.